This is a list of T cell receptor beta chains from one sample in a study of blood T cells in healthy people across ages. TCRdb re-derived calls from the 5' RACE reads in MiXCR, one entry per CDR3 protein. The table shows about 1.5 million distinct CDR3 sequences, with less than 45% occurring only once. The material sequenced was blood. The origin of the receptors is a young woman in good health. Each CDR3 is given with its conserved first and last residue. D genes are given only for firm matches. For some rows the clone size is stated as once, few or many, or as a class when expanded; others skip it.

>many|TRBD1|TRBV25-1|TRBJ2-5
CASSGRTGTEETQYF
TGTGCCAGCAGTGGCCGGACAGGGACTGAAGAGACCCAGTACTTC
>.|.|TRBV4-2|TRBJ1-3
CASSRDGLSSGNTIYF
TGTGCCAGCAGCCGGGACGGTCTCAGCTCTGGAAACACCATATATTTT
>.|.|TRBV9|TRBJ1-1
CASSSASAPTEAFF
TGTGCCAGCAGCTCGGCATCGGCACCCACTGAAGCTTTCTTT
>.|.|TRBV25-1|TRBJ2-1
CASLAGGVSYNEQFF
TGTGCCAGCCTAGCTGGGGGAGTATCCTACAATGAGCAGTTCTTC
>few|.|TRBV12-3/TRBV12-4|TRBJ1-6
CASTWGGSPLHF
TGTGCCAGCACCTGGGGGGGTTCACCCCTCCACTTT
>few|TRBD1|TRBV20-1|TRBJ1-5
CSARDLGGQVQPQHF
TGCAGTGCTAGAGATCTCGGCGGACAGGTACAGCCCCAGCATTTT
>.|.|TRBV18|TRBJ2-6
CASSRQDSGANVLTF
TGTGCCAGCTCACGACAGGACTCTGGGGCCAACGTCCTGACTTTC
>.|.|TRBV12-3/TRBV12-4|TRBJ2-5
CASSPTVRGPQETQYF
TGTGCCAGCAGCCCGACCGTCAGGGGACCCCAAGAGACCCAGTACTTC
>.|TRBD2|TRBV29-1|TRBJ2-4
CSVESGRLVDEQYF
TGCAGCGTTGAAAGCGGGAGGCTCGTCGATGAGCAGTACTTC
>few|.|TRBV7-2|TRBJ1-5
CASSQFDSYQPQHF
TGTGCCAGCAGCCAATTCGACAGTTATCAGCCCCAGCATTTT
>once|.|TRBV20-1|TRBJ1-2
CSARDKGWGYTF
TGCAGTGCTAGAGATAAAGGCTGGGGCTACACCTTC
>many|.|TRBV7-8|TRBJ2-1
CASSSNTDEQFF
TGTGCCAGCAGCTCGAACACAGATGAGCAGTTCTTC
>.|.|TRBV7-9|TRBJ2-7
CASSQTGLAYEQYF
TGTGCCAGCAGCCAGACAGGTCTGGCCTACGAGCAGTACTTC
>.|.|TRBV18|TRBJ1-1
CASSTGIGQLNTEAFF
TGTGCCAGCTCAACTGGAATCGGACAACTGAACACTGAAGCTTTCTTT
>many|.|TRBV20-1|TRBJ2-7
CSARDLTGYEQYF
TGCAGTGCTAGAGACCTTACGGGGTACGAGCAGTACTTC
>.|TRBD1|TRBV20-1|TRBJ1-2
CSAATGDQDYGYTF
TGCAGTGCTGCCACAGGGGATCAGGACTATGGCTACACCTTC
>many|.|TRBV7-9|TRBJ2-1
CASRPTGDEQFF
TGTGCCAGCAGACCGACAGGAGATGAGCAGTTCTTC
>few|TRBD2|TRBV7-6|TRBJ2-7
CASSLAHGRGAYEQYF
TGTGCCAGCAGCTTAGCGCATGGTCGGGGGGCCTACGAGCAGTACTTC
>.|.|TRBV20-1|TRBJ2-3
CSARDLVGGAGITIDTQYF
TGCAGTGCTAGAGATTTGGTAGGGGGGGCGGGAATAACGATAGATACGCAGTATTTT
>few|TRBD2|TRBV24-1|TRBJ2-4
CATSDPAPGRANIQYF
TGTGCCACCAGTGACCCGGCCCCGGGGAGGGCCAACATTCAGTACTTC
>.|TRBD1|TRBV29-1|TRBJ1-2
CSVEGTGRSGYTF
TGCAGCGTTGAGGGGACAGGGAGGAGTGGCTACACCTTC
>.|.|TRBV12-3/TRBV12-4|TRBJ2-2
CASSSDGYTGELFF
TGTGCCAGCAGCTCGGACGGCTACACCGGGGAGCTGTTTTTT
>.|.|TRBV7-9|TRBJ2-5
CASSLEGIRQETQYF
TGTGCCAGCAGCTTAGAAGGGATTAGACAAGAGACCCAGTACTTC
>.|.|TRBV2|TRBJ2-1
CASRGSGVNEQFF
TGTGCCAGCAGGGGGTCAGGGGTCAATGAGCAGTTCTTC
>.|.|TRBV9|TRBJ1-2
CASSVDLGGYGYTF
TGTGCCAGCAGCGTAGATTTGGGTGGCTATGGCTACACCTTC
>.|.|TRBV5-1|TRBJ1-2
CASTLGQSYGYTF
TGCGCCAGCACTTTGGGCCAGTCCTATGGCTACACCTTC
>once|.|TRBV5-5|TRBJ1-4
CASSLGVGLTEKLFF
TGTGCCAGCAGCTTGGGCGTGGGCCTCACTGAAAAACTGTTTTTT
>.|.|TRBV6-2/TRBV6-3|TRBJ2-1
CASSYNHGRGGAAYNEQFF
TGTGCCAGCAGTTACAATCACGGCAGGGGCGGTGCGGCCTACAATGAGCAGTTCTTC
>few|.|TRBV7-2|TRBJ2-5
CASSLGSRNQETQYF
TGTGCCAGCAGCTTAGGTTCGCGGAACCAAGAGACCCAGTACTTC
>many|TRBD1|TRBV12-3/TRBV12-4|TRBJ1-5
CASSSGQGNQPQHF
TGTGCCAGCAGTTCAGGACAGGGGAATCAGCCCCAGCATTTT
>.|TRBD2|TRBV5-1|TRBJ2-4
CASSYRTSASDIQYF
TGCGCCAGCAGCTACCGGACTAGCGCGTCGGACATTCAGTACTTC
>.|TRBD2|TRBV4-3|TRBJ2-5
CTSSQESGGQETQYF
TGCACCAGCAGCCAAGAAAGCGGGGGGCAAGAGACCCAGTACTTC
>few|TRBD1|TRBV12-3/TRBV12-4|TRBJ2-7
CASSPPTGGGSYEQYF
TGTGCCAGCAGTCCACCTACAGGGGGCGGTTCCTACGAGCAGTACTTC
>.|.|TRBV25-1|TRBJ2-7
CASRDSGLGEQYF
TGTGCCAGCAGGGATTCAGGGCTAGGCGAGCAGTACTTC
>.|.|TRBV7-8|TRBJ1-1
CASSLVRGPGFLNTEAFF
TGTGCCAGCAGCTTAGTGCGGGGGCCCGGCTTCTTGAACACTGAAGCTTTCTTT
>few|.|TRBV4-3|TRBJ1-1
CASSRTMGTEAFF
TGCGCCAGCAGTCGAACTATGGGGACTGAAGCTTTCTTT
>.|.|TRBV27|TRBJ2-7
CASGGSVGEQYF
TGTGCCAGCGGGGGCTCCGTCGGGGAGCAGTACTTC
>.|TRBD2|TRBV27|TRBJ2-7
CASSLAGGNFEQYF
TGTGCCAGCAGTCTAGCGGGAGGTAATTTCGAGCAGTACTTC
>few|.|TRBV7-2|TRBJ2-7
CASSRPLEGTYEQYF
TGTGCCAGCAGCCGACCACTTGAGGGTACCTACGAGCAGTACTTC
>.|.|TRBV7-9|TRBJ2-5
CASSINNEQYF
TGCGCCAGCAGCATAAACAATGAGCAGTACTTC
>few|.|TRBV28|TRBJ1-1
CASSLSIQGREAFF
TGTGCCAGCAGTTTAAGCATACAGGGTCGAGAAGCTTTCTTT
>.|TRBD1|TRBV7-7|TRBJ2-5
CASSPFRGLPQETQYF
TGTGCTAGCAGCCCCTTCAGGGGGCTCCCTCAAGAGACCCAGTACTTC